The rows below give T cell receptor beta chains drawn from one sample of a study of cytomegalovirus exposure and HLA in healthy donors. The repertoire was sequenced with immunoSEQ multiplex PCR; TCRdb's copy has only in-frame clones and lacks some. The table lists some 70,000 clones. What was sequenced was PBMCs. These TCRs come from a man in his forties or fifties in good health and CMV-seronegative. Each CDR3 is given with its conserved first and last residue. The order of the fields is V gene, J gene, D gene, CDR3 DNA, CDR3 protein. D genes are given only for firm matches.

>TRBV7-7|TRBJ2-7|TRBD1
TGTGCTAGCAGCCCAATCTCACAGGGGTACGAGCAGTACTTC
CASSPISQGYEQYF
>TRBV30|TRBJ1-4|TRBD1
TGTGCCTGGGCAGGGGGCCCGAATGAAAAACTGTTTTTT
CAWAGGPNEKLFF
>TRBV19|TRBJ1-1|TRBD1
TGTGCCAGTAGCCCGGACAGGGGAACAAACACTGAAGCTTTCTTT
CASSPDRGTNTEAFF
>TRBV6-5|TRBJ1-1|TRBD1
TGTGCCAGCAGATACACAGGGGGCAATACTGAAGCTTTCTTT
CASRYTGGNTEAFF
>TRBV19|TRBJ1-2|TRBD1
TGTGCCAGTAGGTCTTTACAGGGGGCGAGTGATGATGGCTACACCTTC
CASRSLQGASDDGYTF
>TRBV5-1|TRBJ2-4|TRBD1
TGCGCCAGCAGCTTTTGGGGACAGGACAACATTCAGTACTTC
CASSFWGQDNIQYF
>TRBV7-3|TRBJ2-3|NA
TGTGCCAGCAGCTTACTGGGGCTCGATGGAGATACGCAGTATTTT
CASSLLGLDGDTQYF
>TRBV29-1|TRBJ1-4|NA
TGCAGCGTTGAAGGGGGAGGGGGAAAACTGTTTTTT
CSVEGGGGKLFF
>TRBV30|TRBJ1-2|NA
TGTGCCTGGGGGGGGAGCAGGAACACCTTC
CAWGGSRNTF
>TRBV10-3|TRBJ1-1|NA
TGTGCCATCAGATTAGCGGGGCCCCTGGGTACTGAAGCTTTCTTT
CAIRLAGPLGTEAFF
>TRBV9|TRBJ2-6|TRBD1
TGTGCCAGCAGCGCCCCCCAGGGGGCAGGCATTGGTGGGGCCAACGTCCTGACTTTC
CASSAPQGAGIGGANVLTF
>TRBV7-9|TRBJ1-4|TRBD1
TGTGCCAGCAGCTTAGGTACAGGGGGAAAACTGTTTTTT
CASSLGTGGKLFF
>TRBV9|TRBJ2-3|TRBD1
TGTGCCAGCAGCGCCCCAGAAGGGGGCACGCAGTATTTT
CASSAPEGGTQYF
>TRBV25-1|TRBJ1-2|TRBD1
TGTGCCAGCAGTGGGGGGACAGGGGAGGAAATTAACTATGGCTACACCTTC
CASSGGTGEEINYGYTF
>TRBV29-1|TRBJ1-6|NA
TGCGCAATCACGAGCTCCTATAATTCACCCCTCCACTTT
CAITSSYNSPLHF
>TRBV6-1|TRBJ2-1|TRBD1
TGTGCCAGCATCCTGGACAGGGGACCCGTCAATGAGCAGTTCTTC
CASILDRGPVNEQFF
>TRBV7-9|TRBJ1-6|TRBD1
TGTGCCAGCAGCTTAGGACAGGGGGCAAATTTGGCACCCCTCCACTTT
CASSLGQGANLAPLHF
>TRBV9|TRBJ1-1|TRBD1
TGTGCCAGCAGCTTGAAACCGGGACAGGAGAACACTGAAGCTTTCTTT
CASSLKPGQENTEAFF
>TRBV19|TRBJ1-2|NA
TGTGCCAGTAGTATATCCAGTAACTATGGCTACACCTTC
CASSISSNYGYTF
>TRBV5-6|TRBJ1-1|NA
TGTGCCAGCAGCAGAAGGGGCGGCACTGAAGCTTTCTTT
CASSRRGGTEAFF
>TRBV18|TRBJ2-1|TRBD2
TGTGCCAGCTCACCGGGGACTAGAGCCAATGAGCAGTTCTTC
CASSPGTRANEQFF
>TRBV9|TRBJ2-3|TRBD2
TGTGCCAGCAGCGTCGAGGGGCGGGGGGCGGCAGATACGCAGTATTTT
CASSVEGRGAADTQYF
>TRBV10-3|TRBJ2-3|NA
TGTGCCATCAGCGGGAGCGGAATCACAGATACGCAGTATTTT
CAISGSGITDTQYF
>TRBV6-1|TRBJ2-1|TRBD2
TGTGCCAGCCAGGACGGGGGGAGCTTTATCGATGAGCAGTTCTTC
CASQDGGSFIDEQFF
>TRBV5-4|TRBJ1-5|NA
TGTGCCAGCAGCTTGGTTGGGAGTAATCAGCCCCAGCATTTT
CASSLVGSNQPQHF
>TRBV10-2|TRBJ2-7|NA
TGCGCCAGCAGCGGCCCAGAACTAGGCTCCTACGAGCAGTACTTC
CASSGPELGSYEQYF
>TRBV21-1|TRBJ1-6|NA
TGTGCCAGCAGCAAAGGGCGGATCTCCTATAATTCACCCCTCCACTTT
CASSKGRISYNSPLHF
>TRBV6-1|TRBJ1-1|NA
TGTGCCAGCAGTGAATCCAGGTCTATGATTATGAACACTGAAGCTTTCTTT
CASSESRSMIMNTEAFF
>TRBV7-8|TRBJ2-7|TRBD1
TGTGCCAGCAGCCCGGGGACAGCGGACTACGAGCAGTACTTC
CASSPGTADYEQYF
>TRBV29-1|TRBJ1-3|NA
TGCAGCGTTACACAGAGCTCTGGAAACACCATATATTTT
CSVTQSSGNTIYF
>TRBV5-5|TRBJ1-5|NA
TGTGCCAGCAGTTCCGGGAAAAGCAATCAGCCCCAGCATTTT
CASSSGKSNQPQHF
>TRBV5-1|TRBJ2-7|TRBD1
TGCGCCAGCAGCCCCGGGGACAGGTCCTACGAGCAGTACTTC
CASSPGDRSYEQYF
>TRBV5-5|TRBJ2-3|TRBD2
TGTGCCAGCAGCTTGGGTGGAGCGGGGGGAGCAGATACGCAGTATTTT
CASSLGGAGGADTQYF
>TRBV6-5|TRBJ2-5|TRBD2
TGTGCCAGCAGTTACTCGCGGGGGGGCAGAATAGAGACCCAGTACTTC
CASSYSRGGRIETQYF
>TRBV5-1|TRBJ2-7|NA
TGCGCCAGCAGGGACGGGACACAAGTCTCCTACGAGCAGTACTTC
CASRDGTQVSYEQYF
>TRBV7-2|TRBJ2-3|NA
TGTGCCAGCAGATCCATACTCACAGATACGCAGTATTTT
CASRSILTDTQYF
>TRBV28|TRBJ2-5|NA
TGTGCCAGCAGGCGGGAACGGCAAGAGACCCAGTACTTC
CASRRERQETQYF
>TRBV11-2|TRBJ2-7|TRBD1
TGTGCCAGCAGCTGGGTAAGGCGGGACAGGGGTTCGTACGAGCAGTACTTC
CASSWVRRDRGSYEQYF
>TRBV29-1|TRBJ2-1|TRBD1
TGCAGCGTGGACAACTGGGGACAGCTCTCGTCGCGCGAGCAGTTCTTC
CSVDNWGQLSSREQFF
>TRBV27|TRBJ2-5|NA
TGTGCCAGCAGATTTGGCAGCCAAGAGACCCAGTACTTC
CASRFGSQETQYF
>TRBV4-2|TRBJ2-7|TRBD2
TGTGCCAGCAGCCAAGACGGGGGGATCTACGAGCAGTACTTC
CASSQDGGIYEQYF